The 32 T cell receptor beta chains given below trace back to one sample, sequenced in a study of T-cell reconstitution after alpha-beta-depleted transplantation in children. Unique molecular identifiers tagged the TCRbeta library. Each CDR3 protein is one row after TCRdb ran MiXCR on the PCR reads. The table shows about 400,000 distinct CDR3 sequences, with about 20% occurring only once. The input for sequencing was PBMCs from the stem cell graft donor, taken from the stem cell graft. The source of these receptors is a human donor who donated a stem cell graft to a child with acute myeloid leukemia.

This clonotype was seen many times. This CDR3 is CASSLSGLGSYEQYF. The DNA of the CDR3 is TGCGCCAGCAGCTTGAGCGGATTGGGCTCCTACGAGCAGTACTTC. The chain couples TRBV5-1 to TRBJ2-7; D perhaps matches TRBD2 (5 bases). The germline V and J ends were trimmed by 1 base and 0 bases, with 11 bases remaining between them. The germline gives CDR1 SGHRS, CDR2 YFSETQ. This CDR3 has 15 amino acids.

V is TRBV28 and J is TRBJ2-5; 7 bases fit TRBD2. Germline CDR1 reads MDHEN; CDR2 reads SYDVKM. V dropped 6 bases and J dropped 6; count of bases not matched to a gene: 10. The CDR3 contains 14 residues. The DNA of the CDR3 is TGTGCCAGCAGACCCGGTGCGGGGGAGAAGACCCAGTACTTC. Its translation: CASRPGAGEKTQYF.

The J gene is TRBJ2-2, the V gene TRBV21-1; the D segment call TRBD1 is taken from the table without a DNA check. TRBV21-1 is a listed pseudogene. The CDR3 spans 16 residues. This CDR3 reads CASSSKGEQTTGELFF. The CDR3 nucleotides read TGTGCCAGCAGCTCTAAGGGGGAACAGACAACCGGGGAGCTGTTTTTT.

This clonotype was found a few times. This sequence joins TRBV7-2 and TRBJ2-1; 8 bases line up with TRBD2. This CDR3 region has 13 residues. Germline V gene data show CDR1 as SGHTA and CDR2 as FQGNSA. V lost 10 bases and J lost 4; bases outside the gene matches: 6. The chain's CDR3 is CATQAGVYNEQFF. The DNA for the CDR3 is TGTGCCACCCAAGCGGGGGTATACAATGAGCAGTTCTTC.

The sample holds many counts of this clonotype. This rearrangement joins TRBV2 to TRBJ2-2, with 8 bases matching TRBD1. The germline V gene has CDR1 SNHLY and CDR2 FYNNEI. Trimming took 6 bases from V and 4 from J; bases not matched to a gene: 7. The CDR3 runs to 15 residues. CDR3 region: CASRPDRGGTGELFF. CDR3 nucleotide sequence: TGTGCCAGCAGACCCGACAGGGGTGGCACCGGGGAGCTGTTTTTT.

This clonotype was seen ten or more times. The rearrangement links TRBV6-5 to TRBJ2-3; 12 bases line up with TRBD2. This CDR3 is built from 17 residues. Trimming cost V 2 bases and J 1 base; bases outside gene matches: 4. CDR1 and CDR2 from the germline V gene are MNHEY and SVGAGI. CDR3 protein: CASSYEASGRGTDTQYF. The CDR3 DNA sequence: TGTGCCAGCAGTTACGAAGCTAGCGGGAGGGGCACAGATACGCAGTATTTT.

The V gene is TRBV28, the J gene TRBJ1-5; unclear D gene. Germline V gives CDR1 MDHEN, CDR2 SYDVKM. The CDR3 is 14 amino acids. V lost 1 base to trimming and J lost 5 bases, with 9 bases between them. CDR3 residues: CASSLSGVHQPQHF. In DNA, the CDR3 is TGTGCCAGCAGTTTATCAGGAGTCCATCAGCCCCAGCATTTT.

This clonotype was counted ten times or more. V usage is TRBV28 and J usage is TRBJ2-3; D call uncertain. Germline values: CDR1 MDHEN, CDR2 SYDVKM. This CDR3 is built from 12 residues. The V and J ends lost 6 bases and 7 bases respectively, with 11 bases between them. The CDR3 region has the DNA TGTGCCAGCAGCCGACCTATGAATACGCAGTATTTT. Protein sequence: CASSRPMNTQYF.

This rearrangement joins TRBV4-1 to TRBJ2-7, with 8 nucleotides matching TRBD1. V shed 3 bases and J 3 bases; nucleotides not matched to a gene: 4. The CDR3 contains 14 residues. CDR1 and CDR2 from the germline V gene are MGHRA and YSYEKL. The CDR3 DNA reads TGCGCCAGCAGCCAGTATACAGGGGGCTACGAGCAGTACTTC. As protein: CASSQYTGGYEQYF.

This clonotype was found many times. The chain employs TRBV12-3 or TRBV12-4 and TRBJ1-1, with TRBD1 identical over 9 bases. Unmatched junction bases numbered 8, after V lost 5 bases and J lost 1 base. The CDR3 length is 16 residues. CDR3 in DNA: TGTGCCAGCAGTCCGCGGACAGGGGTTAGGAACACTGAAGCTTTCTTT. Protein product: CASSPRTGVRNTEAFF.

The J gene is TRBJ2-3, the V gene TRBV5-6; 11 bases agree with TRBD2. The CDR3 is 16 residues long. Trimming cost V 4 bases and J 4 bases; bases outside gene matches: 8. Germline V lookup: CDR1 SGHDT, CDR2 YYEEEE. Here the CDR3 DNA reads TGTGCCAGCAGCCCAACTAGCGGGAGAGGGCCAGATACGCAGTATTTT. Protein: CASSPTSGRGPDTQYF.

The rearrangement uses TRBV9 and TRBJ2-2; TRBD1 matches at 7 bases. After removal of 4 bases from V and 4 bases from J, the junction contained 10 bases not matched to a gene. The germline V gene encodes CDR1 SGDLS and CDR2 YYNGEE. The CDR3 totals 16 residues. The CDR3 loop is CASSLQQGSPTGELFF. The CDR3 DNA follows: TGTGCCAGCAGCCTCCAACAGGGGTCCCCCACCGGGGAGCTGTTTTTT.

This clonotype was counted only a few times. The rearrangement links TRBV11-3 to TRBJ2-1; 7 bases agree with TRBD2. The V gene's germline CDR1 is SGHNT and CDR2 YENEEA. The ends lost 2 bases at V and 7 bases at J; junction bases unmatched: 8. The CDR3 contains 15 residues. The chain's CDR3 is CASSLSPPLANEQFF. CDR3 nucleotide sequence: TGTGCCAGCAGCTTATCTCCACCACTAGCGAATGAGCAGTTCTTC.

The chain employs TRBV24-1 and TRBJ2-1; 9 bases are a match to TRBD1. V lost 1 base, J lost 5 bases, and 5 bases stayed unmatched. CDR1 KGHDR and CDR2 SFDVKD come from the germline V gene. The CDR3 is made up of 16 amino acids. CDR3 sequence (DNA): TGTGCCACCAGTGATTTCGCGGGACAGGGCGACAATGAGCAGTTCTTC. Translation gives CATSDFAGQGDNEQFF.

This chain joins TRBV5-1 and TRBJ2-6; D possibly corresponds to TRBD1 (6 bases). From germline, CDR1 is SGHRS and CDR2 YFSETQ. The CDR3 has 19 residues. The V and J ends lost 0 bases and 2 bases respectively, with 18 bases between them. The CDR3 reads CASSLAKFGQKPGANVLTF. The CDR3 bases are TGCGCCAGCAGCTTGGCCAAGTTTGGACAGAAGCCTGGGGCCAACGTCCTGACTTTC.

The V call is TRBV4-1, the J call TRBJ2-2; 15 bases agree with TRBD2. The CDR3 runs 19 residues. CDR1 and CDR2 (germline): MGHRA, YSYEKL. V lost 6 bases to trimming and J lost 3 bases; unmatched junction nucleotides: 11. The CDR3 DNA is TGCGCCAGCAGGCGGACGGGGACTAGCGGGAGGACGGACACCGGGGAGCTGTTTTTT. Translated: CASRRTGTSGRTDTGELFF.

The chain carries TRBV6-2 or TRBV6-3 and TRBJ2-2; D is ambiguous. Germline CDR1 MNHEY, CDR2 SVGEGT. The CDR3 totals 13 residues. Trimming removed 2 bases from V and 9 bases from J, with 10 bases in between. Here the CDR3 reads CASSYVPDRELFF. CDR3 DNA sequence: TGTGCCAGCAGTTACGTCCCCGATCGGGAGCTGTTTTTT.

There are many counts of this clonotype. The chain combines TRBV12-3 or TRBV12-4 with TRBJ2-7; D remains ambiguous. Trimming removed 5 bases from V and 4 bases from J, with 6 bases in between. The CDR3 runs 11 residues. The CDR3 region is CASSRGYEQYF. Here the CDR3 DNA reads TGTGCCAGCAGTCGAGGATACGAGCAGTACTTC.

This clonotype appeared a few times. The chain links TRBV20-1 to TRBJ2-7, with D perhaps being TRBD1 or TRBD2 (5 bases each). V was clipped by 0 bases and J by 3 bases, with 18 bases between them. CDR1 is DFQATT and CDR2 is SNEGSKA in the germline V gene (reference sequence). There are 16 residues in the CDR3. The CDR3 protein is CSARDPIWGRDYEQYF. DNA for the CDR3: TGCAGTGCTAGAGACCCTATTTGGGGGAGAGACTACGAGCAGTACTTC.

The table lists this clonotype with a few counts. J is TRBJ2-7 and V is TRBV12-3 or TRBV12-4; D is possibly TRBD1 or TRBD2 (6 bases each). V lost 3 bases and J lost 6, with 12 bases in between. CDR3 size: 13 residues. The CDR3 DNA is TGTGCCAGCAGTTTGGGCAAGGGGGGCGAGCAGTACTTC. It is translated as CASSLGKGGEQYF.

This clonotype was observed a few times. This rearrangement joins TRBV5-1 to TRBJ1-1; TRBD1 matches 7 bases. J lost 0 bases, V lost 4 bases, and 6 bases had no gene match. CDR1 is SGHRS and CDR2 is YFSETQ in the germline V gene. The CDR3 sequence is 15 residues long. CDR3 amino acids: CASSVWDSMNTEAFF. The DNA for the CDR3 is TGCGCCAGCAGCGTATGGGACAGTATGAACACTGAAGCTTTCTTT.

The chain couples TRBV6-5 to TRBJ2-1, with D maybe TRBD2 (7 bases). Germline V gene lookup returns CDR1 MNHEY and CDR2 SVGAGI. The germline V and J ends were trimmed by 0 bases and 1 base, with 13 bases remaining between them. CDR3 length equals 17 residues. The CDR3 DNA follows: TGTGCCAGCAGTTACTCCCGGGGGGCCGGGTCCTACAATGAGCAGTTCTTC. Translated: CASSYSRGAGSYNEQFF.

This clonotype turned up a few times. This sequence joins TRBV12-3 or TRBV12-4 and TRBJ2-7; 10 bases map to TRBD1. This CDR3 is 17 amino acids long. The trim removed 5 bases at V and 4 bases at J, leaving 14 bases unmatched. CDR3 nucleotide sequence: TGTGCCAGCAGTGGCACCCCTCGCCGGGACAGGGGTTACGAGCAGTACTTC. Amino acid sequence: CASSGTPRRDRGYEQYF.

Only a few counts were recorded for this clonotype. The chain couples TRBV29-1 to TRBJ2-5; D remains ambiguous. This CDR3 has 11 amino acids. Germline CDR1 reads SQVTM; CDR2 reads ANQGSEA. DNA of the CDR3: TGCCCCAGACCGCACCAAGAGACCCAGTACTTC. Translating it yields CPRPHQETQYF. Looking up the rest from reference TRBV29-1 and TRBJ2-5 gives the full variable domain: SAVISQKPSRDICQRGTSLTIQCQVDSQVTMMFWYRQQPGQSLTLIATANQGSEATYESGFVIDKFPISRPNLTFSTLTVSNMSPEDSSIYLCPRPHQETQYFGPGTRLLVL.

The CDR3 nucleotides are TGTGCCAGCAGCTCTCGGAGTAGCGGGAGCCTTACAGATACGCAGTATTTT. It yields the protein CASSSRSSGSLTDTQYF. The V gene is TRBV5-5, the J gene TRBJ2-3; 9 nucleotides align to TRBD2. CDR1 and CDR2 (germline): SGHKS, YYEKEE (reference sequence). V trimming: 3 bases; J trimming: 3 bases; junction bases outside the gene matches: 11. The CDR3 runs to 17 residues.

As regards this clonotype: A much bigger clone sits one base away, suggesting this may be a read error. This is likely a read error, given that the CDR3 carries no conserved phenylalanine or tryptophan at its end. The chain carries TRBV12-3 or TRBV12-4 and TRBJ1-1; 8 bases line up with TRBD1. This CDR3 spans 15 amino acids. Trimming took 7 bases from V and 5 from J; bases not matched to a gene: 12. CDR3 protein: CASKPTRQGRTEAFY. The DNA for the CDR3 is TGTGCCAGCAAGCCAACTCGACAGGGGAGGACTGAAGCTTTCTAT.

CDR3 protein: CASSDHPRLTYNEQFF. The CDR3 DNA reads as TGTGCCAGCAGTGATCACCCCAGGCTTACCTACAATGAGCAGTTCTTC. This chain links TRBV25-1 with TRBJ2-1, with unresolved D. CDR3 length equals 16 residues. CDR1 is MGHDK, CDR2 SYGVNS, per germline. V was pared by 3 bases and J by 2 bases, with 14 bases between.

For the CDR3, the DNA is TGTGCCAGCAGTATAGGACTAGCGGGGGACCAAGAGACCCAGTACTTC. The encoded protein is CASSIGLAGDQETQYF. The V gene is TRBV12-3 or TRBV12-4, the J gene TRBJ2-5; TRBD2 matches 13 bases. V dropped 5 bases and J dropped 0; count of bases not matched to a gene: 3. CDR3 length: 16 amino acids.

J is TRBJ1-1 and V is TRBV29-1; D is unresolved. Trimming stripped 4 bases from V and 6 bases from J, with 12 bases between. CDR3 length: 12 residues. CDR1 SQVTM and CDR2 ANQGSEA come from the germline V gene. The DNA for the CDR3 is TGCAGCGTTGTTTTTAAGTTTCCTGAAGCTTTCTTT. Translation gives CSVVFKFPEAFF. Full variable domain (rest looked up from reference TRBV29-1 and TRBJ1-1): SAVISQKPSRDICQRGTSLTIQCQVDSQVTMMFWYRQQPGQSLTLIATANQGSEATYESGFVIDKFPISRPNLTFSTLTVSNMSPEDSSIYLCSVVFKFPEAFFGQGTRLTVV.

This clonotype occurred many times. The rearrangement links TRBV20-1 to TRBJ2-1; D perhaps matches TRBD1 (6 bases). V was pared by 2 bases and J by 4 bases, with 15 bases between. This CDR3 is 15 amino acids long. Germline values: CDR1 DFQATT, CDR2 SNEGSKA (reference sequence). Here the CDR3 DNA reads TGCAGTGCTAGATGGGACACAGGCGGATACAATGAGCAGTTCTTC. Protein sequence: CSARWDTGGYNEQFF.

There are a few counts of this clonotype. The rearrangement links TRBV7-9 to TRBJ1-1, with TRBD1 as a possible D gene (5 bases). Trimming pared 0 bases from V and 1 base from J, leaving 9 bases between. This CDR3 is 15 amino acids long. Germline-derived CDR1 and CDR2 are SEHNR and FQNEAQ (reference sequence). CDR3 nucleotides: TGTGCCAGCAGCTTAGCGACGGGGGGGAACACTGAAGCTTTCTTT. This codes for CASSLATGGNTEAFF.

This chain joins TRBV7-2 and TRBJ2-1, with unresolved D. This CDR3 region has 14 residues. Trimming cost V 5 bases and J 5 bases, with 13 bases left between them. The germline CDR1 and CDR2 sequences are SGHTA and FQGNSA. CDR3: CASSLAMANNEQFF. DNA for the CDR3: TGTGCCAGCAGCCTGGCCATGGCAAACAATGAGCAGTTCTTC. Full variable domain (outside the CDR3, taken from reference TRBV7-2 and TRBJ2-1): GAGVSQSPSNKVTEKGKDVELRCDPISGHTALYWYRQSLGQGLEFLIYFQGNSAPDKSGLPSDRFSAERTGGSVSTLTIQRTQQEDSAVYLCASSLAMANNEQFFGPGTRLTVL.